Following are 3 T cell receptor beta chains from one sample sequenced in a study of Ad26.COV2.S vaccination and SARS-CoV-2 variants. Treatment: about 20 received Ad26.COV2.S at low or high dose, single or two shots; 5 received placebo; per-sample allocation not given. It was on day 63 after the first vaccine or placebo injection that samples were taken. Repertoires were generated with immunoSEQ multiplex PCR, while TCRdb's copy carries only in-frame clones and drops some. The sample consists of 300,000 to 400,000 clones, around 84% of them appearing once. The source material was peripheral blood, sampled in a trial of Ad26.COV2.S vaccine versus placebo. All receptors derive from a person aged 18 to 59 who received the Ad26.COV2.S COVID-19 vaccine or a placebo.

The CDR3 sequence: CASKLGTGVGEKLFF. DNA of the CDR3: TGTGCCAGCAAACTCGGGACAGGGGTTGGTGAAAAACTGTTTTTT. This chain uses TRBV28 with TRBJ1-4; 10 nucleotides agree with TRBD1. This CDR3 has 15 residues. V trimming: 7 bases; J trimming: 7 bases; junction bases outside the gene matches: 9. Looked up from germline, CDR1 is MDHEN and CDR2 is SYDVKM.

This clone has a single count. The chain joins TRBV15 to TRBJ1-2; D possibly corresponds to TRBD1 (5 bases). CDR3 length: 14 residues. Between the trimmed V and J ends, which lost 0 bases and 8 bases, there was a span of 13 bases. Germline V gene sequence: CDR1 LNHNV, CDR2 YYDKDF (reference sequence). In DNA, the CDR3 is TGTGCCACCAGCAGAGATCGTTTGCAGGGAGGCTACACCTTC. Translating gives CATSRDRLQGGYTF.

The gene calls are TRBV3-1 (or the pseudogene TRBV3-2) and TRBJ1-2, with D possibly TRBD1 on 6 matching bases. The CDR3 spans 14 residues. Germline lookup yields CDR1 LGHDT and CDR2 YNNKEL (reference sequence). With 4 bases removed from V and 5 bases from J, the gap between germline ends came to 14 bases. In DNA form, the CDR3 reads TGTGCCAGCAGCCTGGGCCCAGGGGATTATGGCTACACCTTC. This encodes CASSLGPGDYGYTF.